This is a list of T cell receptor beta chains from one sample in a study of T cell changes during pregnancy in multiple sclerosis. Assay used: immunoSEQ multiplex PCR; TCRdb lists only in-frame clones, some missing. Seen here are 100,000 or so clones, around 90% observed once, and the top ten hold 1.2%. The sample in question was peripheral blood, obtained in the second trimester of pregnancy. These receptors were obtained from a female donor with multiple sclerosis, enrolled in a pregnancy study. Both conserved end residues are part of each CDR3. The order of the fields is D gene, J gene, clone size, V gene, CDR3 DNA, CDR3 protein. D genes are given only for firm matches. Clone size is shown for a subset of rows, as once, few, many or a class of expanded clone.

D: TRBD1; J: TRBJ2-1; size: .; V: TRBV6-5; DNA: TGTGCCAGCAGTCGGGACAGGATTACCAATGAGCAGTTCTTC; CDR3: CASSRDRITNEQFF
D: .; J: TRBJ1-1; size: once; V: TRBV9; DNA: TGTGCCAGCAGCTCCCAAGGGGAAAGGGCTGAAGCTTTCTTT; CDR3: CASSSQGERAEAFF
D: .; J: TRBJ2-7; size: .; V: TRBV19; DNA: TGTGCCAGTAGTATAGGATTTCGGAAGCGTCTGGTCTCGGGAACCGAGCAGTACTTC; CDR3: CASSIGFRKRLVSGTEQYF
D: TRBD2; J: TRBJ2-7; size: once; V: TRBV7-2; DNA: TGTGCCAGCAGCTTAGGAGGTAGCGGGGGGGCGATTACTTACGAGCAGTACTTC; CDR3: CASSLGGSGGAITYEQYF
D: TRBD1; J: TRBJ1-5; size: .; V: TRBV6-7; DNA: TGTGCCAGCAGTTACAATGGGGGATGGACAGGGAGGGTGGGTCAGCCCCAGCATTTT; CDR3: CASSYNGGWTGRVGQPQHF
D: TRBD1; J: TRBJ2-2; size: .; V: TRBV5-1; DNA: TGCGCCAGCAGCTTGGAAGGGACAGGGGGCCTCACCGGGGAGCTGTTTTTT; CDR3: CASSLEGTGGLTGELFF
D: TRBD1; J: TRBJ1-6; size: .; V: TRBV5-1; DNA: TGCGCCAGCACCTCCGGGACAGGGCGATCACCCCTCCACTTT; CDR3: CASTSGTGRSPLHF
D: TRBD2; J: TRBJ2-3; size: .; V: TRBV5-1; DNA: TGCGCCAGCAGCCCGTCGCGCGGGGGGCCGATACCGGATACGCAGTATTTT; CDR3: CASSPSRGGPIPDTQYF
D: .; J: TRBJ2-1; size: .; V: TRBV19; DNA: TGTGCCAGTAGTAGGGGAGGCTCCTACAATGAGCAGTTCTTC; CDR3: CASSRGGSYNEQFF
D: .; J: TRBJ2-7; size: .; V: TRBV5-6; DNA: TGTGCCAGCAGCTCTACCACTTCCTACGAGCAGTACTTC; CDR3: CASSSTTSYEQYF
D: .; J: TRBJ1-1; size: .; V: TRBV7-2; DNA: TGTGCCAGCAGCTCCCAGGGTGTGGACACTGAAGCTTTCTTT; CDR3: CASSSQGVDTEAFF
D: TRBD1; J: TRBJ2-6; size: .; V: TRBV9; DNA: TGTGCCAGCAGCCTCGACGGGACAGGGGTATTTGGGGCCAACGTCCTGACTTTC; CDR3: CASSLDGTGVFGANVLTF
D: .; J: TRBJ1-4; size: .; V: TRBV10-3; DNA: TGTGCCATCAGTGAAAGCTTCCGATTCGATGAAAAACTGTTTTTT; CDR3: CAISESFRFDEKLFF
D: TRBD1; J: TRBJ2-5; size: .; V: TRBV29-1; DNA: TGCAGCGTGATAAGGGGGAATGATCTCTCCCCCGGACAGGGCCAGGTTGATAGCCAGTACTTC; CDR3: CSVIRGNDLSPGQGQVDSQYF
D: TRBD1; J: TRBJ1-1; size: .; V: TRBV30; DNA: TGTGCCTGGGTGACAGGGACTGAAGCTTTCTTT; CDR3: CAWVTGTEAFF
D: TRBD1; J: TRBJ1-6; size: .; V: TRBV14; DNA: TGTGCCAGCAGCCTCACCTTGACAGGGGGCTGGATTGATTCACCCCTCCACTTT; CDR3: CASSLTLTGGWIDSPLHF
D: TRBD1; J: TRBJ1-4; size: .; V: TRBV10-3; DNA: TGTGCCATCAGTGATTTAGGGACAGGGAATGAAAAACTGTTTTTT; CDR3: CAISDLGTGNEKLFF
D: TRBD1; J: TRBJ2-1; size: .; V: TRBV9; DNA: TGTGCCAGCAGCGCCGCCAGGGGGTGGGTAAACAATGAGCAGTTCTTC; CDR3: CASSAARGWVNNEQFF
D: TRBD2; J: TRBJ2-1; size: once; V: TRBV28; DNA: TGTGCCAGTTCCCTAGCGGGCCGAAACAATGAGCAGTTCTTC; CDR3: CASSLAGRNNEQFF
D: .; J: TRBJ1-1; size: once; V: TRBV6-6; DNA: TGTGCCAGCAGTCCGCCGGGGGGCACTGAAGCTTTCTTT; CDR3: CASSPPGGTEAFF
D: TRBD1; J: TRBJ1-1; size: .; V: TRBV6-6; DNA: TGTGCCAGCAGTACCCTTAGGGGGCTTGAAGCTTTCTTT; CDR3: CASSTLRGLEAFF
D: TRBD1; J: TRBJ2-7; size: .; V: TRBV27; DNA: TGTGCCAGCAGTTTACCCTCCCGGTCTACAGGGGGCCCAAATCGGCAGTACTTC; CDR3: CASSLPSRSTGGPNRQYF
D: TRBD1; J: TRBJ2-1; size: .; V: TRBV15; DNA: TGTGCCACCAGCAGAGAGATTTTCACAGGGGATGAGCAGTTCTTC; CDR3: CATSREIFTGDEQFF
D: TRBD2; J: TRBJ2-2; size: .; V: TRBV4-1; DNA: TGCGCCAGCAGCCAAGCCCGGGGGGGCCTACACACCGGGGAGCTGTTTTTT; CDR3: CASSQARGGLHTGELFF
D: TRBD1; J: TRBJ2-6; size: .; V: TRBV28; DNA: TGTGCCAGCAGTTTAAGGGAACCAGGGACAGGGGTGTTAGGTGGGGCCAACGTCCTGACTTTC; CDR3: CASSLREPGTGVLGGANVLTF
D: TRBD1; J: TRBJ1-5; size: few; V: TRBV28; DNA: TGTGCCAGCAGGACAAAAACCGGCCCACGACAGGGAATCAGCAATCAGCCCCAGCATTTT; CDR3: CASRTKTGPRQGISNQPQHF
D: .; J: TRBJ1-1; size: .; V: TRBV30; DNA: TGTGCCTGGAGTGTACAGCGGGGTAAGAAGGCGGAAGCTTTCTTT; CDR3: CAWSVQRGKKAEAFF
D: .; J: TRBJ1-3; size: .; V: TRBV6-1; DNA: TGTGCCAGCAGTGAAGCGCTTCGGGGCTCTGGAAACACCATATATTTT; CDR3: CASSEALRGSGNTIYF
D: .; J: TRBJ2-7; size: .; V: TRBV27; DNA: TGTGCCAGCAGATCCCTTACAGGGCGGCAGTACTTC; CDR3: CASRSLTGRQYF
D: TRBD1; J: TRBJ1-4; size: .; V: TRBV15; DNA: TGTGCCACCAGCAAGGGACAGGGGGCGGGCGCTAATGAAAAACTGTTTTTT; CDR3: CATSKGQGAGANEKLFF
D: .; J: TRBJ1-3; size: .; V: TRBV2; DNA: TGTGCCAGCAGTGAAACCCCAAGCGGGGCAGGCACCATATATTTT; CDR3: CASSETPSGAGTIYF
D: .; J: TRBJ1-3; size: .; V: TRBV7-2; DNA: TGTGCCAGCAGCTTAGTTCTAGGGGGATGGGTCGCTGGAAACACCATATATTTT; CDR3: CASSLVLGGWVAGNTIYF
D: .; J: TRBJ1-1; size: .; V: TRBV5-1; DNA: TGCGCCAGCAGCCCGTCGGGGAGAGGCACTGAAGCTTTCTTT; CDR3: CASSPSGRGTEAFF
D: TRBD1; J: TRBJ1-1; size: .; V: TRBV7-9; DNA: TGTGCCAGCAGCCCTCCAGGGGGTACCACTGAAGCTTTCTTT; CDR3: CASSPPGGTTEAFF
D: TRBD2; J: TRBJ2-3; size: .; V: TRBV9; DNA: TGTGCCAGCAGCCCTATAACGGGGGGGCAGAGAGATACGCAGTATTTT; CDR3: CASSPITGGQRDTQYF
D: .; J: TRBJ2-1; size: .; V: TRBV7-8; DNA: TGTGCCAGCAGTCCAAATCCCCGACTCCCGGATGAGCAGTTCTTC; CDR3: CASSPNPRLPDEQFF
D: .; J: TRBJ2-6; size: once; V: TRBV10-3; DNA: TGTGCCATCAGTGACAGCTCTGGGGCCAACGTCCTGACTTTC; CDR3: CAISDSSGANVLTF
D: .; J: TRBJ2-4; size: .; V: TRBV29-1; DNA: TGCAGCGTTGGCGGAGGAACCAAAAACATTCAGTACTTC; CDR3: CSVGGGTKNIQYF
D: .; J: TRBJ2-2; size: .; V: TRBV5-4; DNA: TGTGCCAGCAGGTCTGGACACCCGAACACCGGGGAGCTGTTTTTT; CDR3: CASRSGHPNTGELFF
D: .; J: TRBJ1-4; size: .; V: TRBV28; DNA: TGTGCCAGCAGTTTAGTCGGTTTCAATGAAAAACTGTTTTTT; CDR3: CASSLVGFNEKLFF
D: .; J: TRBJ1-1; size: .; V: TRBV19; DNA: TGTGCCAGTAGCAATAGCCTGCGGACAAGGGAAGCTTTCTTT; CDR3: CASSNSLRTREAFF
D: .; J: TRBJ1-1; size: once; V: TRBV10-3; DNA: TGTGCCATCAGTGAGTGGGGACACTCGAACACTGAAGCTTTCTTT; CDR3: CAISEWGHSNTEAFF
D: .; J: TRBJ2-1; size: .; V: TRBV2; DNA: TGTGCCAGCAGTGAAGGGACAGTAAGCTACAATGAGCAGTTCTTC; CDR3: CASSEGTVSYNEQFF
D: .; J: TRBJ2-4; size: .; V: TRBV2; DNA: TGTGCCAGCAGTGAAGGGCGGGGGCTAGCCAAAAACATTCAGTACTTC; CDR3: CASSEGRGLAKNIQYF